The clone carrying this TCR beta chain was observed once. The PCR was carried out with 60 Vbeta primers and 13 Jbeta primers. The method was immunoSEQ multiplex PCR; TCRdb's version includes in-frame clones alone and lacks a portion of them. The sample shows around 190,000 clones, 65% to 80% of them seen only once. CDR1 ENHRY and CDR2 SYGVKD come from the germline V gene. Trimming took 11 bases from V and 5 from J, leaving 22 bases between them. The CDR3 has 14 residues. This sample is drawn from a study of cytomegalovirus exposure and HLA in healthy donors. The rearrangement uses TRBV10-3 and TRBJ2-7; maybe TRBD1 (5 bases). Sequenced sample: PBMCs. The TCR comes from a woman younger than 45 in good health and CMV-seropositive. The CDR3 here is CASSLGQGNDEQYF. The CDR3 DNA reads as TGTGCCTCCTCCTTGGGGCAGGGCAACGACGAGCAGTACTTC.